This entry describes one T cell receptor beta chain. No antigen is known for it. After removal of 3 bases from V and 2 bases from J, the junction contained 12 bases not matched to a gene. There are 16 residues in the CDR3. Germline V gives CDR1 SQVTM, CDR2 ANQGSEA. The sample belongs to a study of spatial heterogeneity in lung cancer. Study overall: Consistently, beta-chain sequences turned up in larger numbers than alpha-chain sequences did. More than 8.5 raw reads, on average, carried each unique TCR and UMI combination. General study points: For expanded intratumoral alpha and beta TCRs, counts tracked tumor mutation counts. Tumor T cells had an estimated coverage that came to roughly 7% for alpha chains and around 12% for beta chains.

Sample time point: sample taken at primary tumor resection. Donation came from 70 or so patients with untreated early-stage non-small cell lung cancer. TCRdb called the 5' RACE reads again in MiXCR, with one record for every CDR3 protein. The sample holds some 100,000 distinct CDR3 sequences, around 4.8% seen once. This chain uses TRBV29-1 with TRBJ2-5, with 7 bases that match TRBD2. Sequencing was performed on lung tumor tissue, taken at surgery. The clonotype was recovered from a male donor with early-stage non-small cell lung cancer. This CDR3 is CSVEGVGRESQETQYF. The CDR3 DNA follows: TGCAGCGTTGAGGGCGTCGGGCGGGAGAGTCAAGAGACCCAGTACTTC.